This T cell receptor beta chain was found in a study of blood T cell repertoires in COVID-19. Repertoires were generated with immunoSEQ multiplex PCR, while TCRdb's copy carries only in-frame clones and drops some. The sample shows about 280,000 clones, approximately 90% of them seen only once. This CDR3 has 14 residues. Germline V gene lookup returns CDR1 SGHRS and CDR2 YFSETQ. V shed 4 bases, J shed 6 bases, and the junction held 9 bases outside the gene matches. The rearrangement links TRBV5-1 to TRBJ2-7; 8 nucleotides agree with TRBD1. The sample comprised PBMCs or T cells enriched from blood (not recorded which). The receptor was isolated from a woman aged 30 to 39 with acute COVID-19. The CDR3 bases are TGCGCCAGCAGCGCCCCCGGGACAGGTTCCGAGCAGTACTTC. Translating gives CASSAPGTGSEQYF.